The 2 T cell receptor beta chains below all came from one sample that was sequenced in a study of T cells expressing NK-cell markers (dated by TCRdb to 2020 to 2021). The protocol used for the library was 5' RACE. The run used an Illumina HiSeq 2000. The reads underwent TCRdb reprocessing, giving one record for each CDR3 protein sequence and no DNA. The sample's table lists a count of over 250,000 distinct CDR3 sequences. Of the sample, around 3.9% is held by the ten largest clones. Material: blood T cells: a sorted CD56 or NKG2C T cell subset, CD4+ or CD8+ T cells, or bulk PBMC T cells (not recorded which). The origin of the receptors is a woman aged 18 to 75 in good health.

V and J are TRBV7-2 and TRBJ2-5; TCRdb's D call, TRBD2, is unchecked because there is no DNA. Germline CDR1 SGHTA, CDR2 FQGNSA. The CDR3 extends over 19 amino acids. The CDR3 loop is CASSLAPPLAGGSEETQYF.

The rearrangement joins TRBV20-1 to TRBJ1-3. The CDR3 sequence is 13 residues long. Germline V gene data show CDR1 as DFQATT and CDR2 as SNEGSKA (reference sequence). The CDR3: CSASIGSGNTIYF.